This T cell receptor beta chain was obtained from a study of CD8 T cells in Susac syndrome. After extraction with the RNeasy kit, about 0.45 to 1 ug of the RNA was reverse transcribed using random hexamers. Amplification of TCR beta CDR3 across 54 Vbeta and 13 Jbeta was performed with immunoSEQ multiplex PCR. MiXCR, run by TCRdb on the immunoSEQ multiplex PCR reads, gives a single entry per CDR3 protein. This sample carries about 250,000 distinct CDR3 sequences, just under 95% of them seen once, and the ten largest clones take roughly 0.072%. The sample taken for sequencing was CD4+ T cells from PBMCs. This sequence was found in a human donor with multiple sclerosis.

This chain's CDR3 is CASSSFRAGSNQPQHF. Here the CDR3 DNA reads TGTGCCAGCAGTTCCTTTCGGGCAGGGTCAAATCAGCCCCAGCATTTT. V gene TRBV6-6 combines with J gene TRBJ1-5; tentative D call: TRBD1 (5 bases). The germline gives CDR1 MNHNY, CDR2 SVGAGI (reference sequence). The CDR3 runs to 16 residues. V shed 4 bases and J shed 4 bases, with 17 bases lying between them.